A few counts support the clone carrying this T cell receptor (beta chain). Its cognate antigen is unknown. The data were obtained in a study of cytomegalovirus exposure and HLA in healthy donors. As for the study in general: There were about 85 million unique TCRs (from HLA-typed donors) in an early data release. Findings and caveats of the study: A missense DCLRE1C variant was associated with V- and J-gene trimming of TCR beta chains in a later analysis, and an independent cohort replicated the association.

This PCR relied on a set of 60 Vbeta primers and 13 Jbeta primers. Here immunoSEQ multiplex PCR was the method, and the copy in TCRdb shows in-frame clones only, minus some. The sample contains some 150,000 clones, about 61% of which appear only once. V was trimmed by 1 base and J by 5 bases, leaving 14 bases between them. Germline CDR1 SGHAT, CDR2 FQNNGV. The CDR3 is 15 amino acids. Sequencing input: PBMCs. The sequence was collected from a woman between 40 and 50 years old in good health and CMV-seronegative. The gene calls are TRBV11-2 and TRBJ1-2, with a tentative D call TRBD1 (6 bases). The CDR3 region is CASSLVGNGQYGYTF. CDR3 in DNA: TGTGCCAGCAGCTTAGTGGGGAACGGACAGTATGGCTACACCTTC.